These T cell receptor beta chains were read from a single sample in a study of T cells after yellow fever vaccination. TCRdb used MiXCR to reprocess the 5' RACE reads, holding one entry per CDR3 protein. The sample yields 170,000 or so distinct CDR3 sequences, around 9% seen once. The sequencing used CD8+ T cells sorted from PBMCs, collected 45 days after the yellow fever booster vaccination. The origin of the receptors is a man in his late teens or twenties who received the YFV17D yellow fever vaccine. Each CDR3 is given without its conserved first and last residue. Fields, in order: J gene, V gene, CDR3 protein.

j_call: TRBJ2-3
v_call: TRBV12-3/TRBV12-4
cdr3_aa: ASRGLTEGDTDTQY

j_call: TRBJ1-5
v_call: TRBV4-1
cdr3_aa: ASSQEDPWGNQPQH

j_call: TRBJ2-2
v_call: TRBV12-3/TRBV12-4
cdr3_aa: ASSFDRGLEELF

j_call: TRBJ2-2
v_call: TRBV7-6
cdr3_aa: ASSPRGGRPPGELF

j_call: TRBJ2-7
v_call: TRBV11-2
cdr3_aa: ASSLWTRGYEQY

j_call: TRBJ2-5
v_call: TRBV6-5
cdr3_aa: ASGTVQETQY

j_call: TRBJ2-2
v_call: TRBV7-2
cdr3_aa: ASSPGIKFRELF

j_call: TRBJ2-1
v_call: TRBV5-1
cdr3_aa: ASSLVGVRGNNEQF

j_call: TRBJ2-1
v_call: TRBV20-1
cdr3_aa: SARDGGGPYNEQF

j_call: TRBJ2-5
v_call: TRBV4-1
cdr3_aa: ASSPEGEETQY

j_call: TRBJ1-2
v_call: TRBV3-1
cdr3_aa: ASSPRLANYGYT

j_call: TRBJ2-2
v_call: TRBV12-3/TRBV12-4
cdr3_aa: ASGGANTGELF

j_call: TRBJ2-5
v_call: TRBV12-3/TRBV12-4
cdr3_aa: ASSPPSGTSQETQY

j_call: TRBJ2-5
v_call: TRBV10-1
cdr3_aa: ASSERTSGGQETQY

j_call: TRBJ2-2
v_call: TRBV19
cdr3_aa: ASTQGAGELF

j_call: TRBJ1-5
v_call: TRBV6-5
cdr3_aa: ASSPTGGGQPQH

j_call: TRBJ2-5
v_call: TRBV29-1
cdr3_aa: SVDTTGTEQETQY

j_call: TRBJ1-2
v_call: TRBV5-6
cdr3_aa: ASSVGPGYT

j_call: TRBJ2-1
v_call: TRBV7-9
cdr3_aa: ASSSQRGRYNEQF

j_call: TRBJ1-4
v_call: TRBV4-1
cdr3_aa: ASSHITSGEKLF

j_call: TRBJ2-2
v_call: TRBV11-2
cdr3_aa: ASSIGRVAGELF

j_call: TRBJ2-5
v_call: TRBV6-6
cdr3_aa: ASSSPPGGQGETQY

j_call: TRBJ1-2
v_call: TRBV27
cdr3_aa: ASSPTGAYGYT

j_call: TRBJ2-1
v_call: TRBV24-1
cdr3_aa: ATSEGQLSYNEQF

j_call: TRBJ2-1
v_call: TRBV11-2
cdr3_aa: ASSLDADSDNEQF

j_call: TRBJ2-3
v_call: TRBV7-2
cdr3_aa: ASSLPGRGGHTDTQY

j_call: TRBJ1-4
v_call: TRBV7-9
cdr3_aa: ASSLAGTKKEKLF

j_call: TRBJ2-1
v_call: TRBV30
cdr3_aa: AWERGLNEQF

j_call: TRBJ2-7
v_call: TRBV27
cdr3_aa: ASSSRGLEQY

j_call: TRBJ1-2
v_call: TRBV6-5
cdr3_aa: ASSFNSYGYT

j_call: TRBJ2-7
v_call: TRBV4-2
cdr3_aa: ASSPGQGDYEQY

j_call: TRBJ2-1
v_call: TRBV29-1
cdr3_aa: SVEDSDYNEQF

j_call: TRBJ1-1
v_call: TRBV5-6
cdr3_aa: ASSRTWPLNTEAF

j_call: TRBJ2-1
v_call: TRBV7-9
cdr3_aa: ASSFQPGQLSSYNEQF

j_call: TRBJ1-1
v_call: TRBV7-3
cdr3_aa: ASSFVGGDTPTEAF

j_call: TRBJ2-2
v_call: TRBV5-5
cdr3_aa: ASSLFTGTGELF

j_call: TRBJ2-3
v_call: TRBV19
cdr3_aa: ASTAQGGRGTDTQY

j_call: TRBJ2-3
v_call: TRBV3-1
cdr3_aa: ASSQGWTGTFERDTQY

j_call: TRBJ1-5
v_call: TRBV6-5
cdr3_aa: ASSYKLGQPQH

j_call: TRBJ1-2
v_call: TRBV7-9
cdr3_aa: ASSLARGNDGYT

j_call: TRBJ1-1
v_call: TRBV4-3
cdr3_aa: ASSQDRDNTEAF

j_call: TRBJ1-1
v_call: TRBV7-6
cdr3_aa: ASSTPGFQMAF

j_call: TRBJ2-3
v_call: TRBV4-3
cdr3_aa: ASSHRLAGLTDTQY

j_call: TRBJ2-2
v_call: TRBV4-1
cdr3_aa: ASSQVVTGELF

j_call: TRBJ1-1
v_call: TRBV29-1
cdr3_aa: SVGRIDRVRMNTEAF

j_call: TRBJ2-3
v_call: TRBV6-2/TRBV6-3
cdr3_aa: ASSQTSGEADTQY

j_call: TRBJ2-3
v_call: TRBV4-1
cdr3_aa: ASSHVPPGARGDTQY

j_call: TRBJ2-5
v_call: TRBV24-1
cdr3_aa: ATSDPTGGEETQY

j_call: TRBJ1-2
v_call: TRBV25-1
cdr3_aa: ASSASRQGGYGYT

j_call: TRBJ2-1
v_call: TRBV9
cdr3_aa: ASSVYRGSHNEQF